Given below is one T cell receptor (beta chain) in context. Antigen: not known. One end of the junction varies from germline; a read error may be responsible. The authors divided CD4+ cells into CD45RA+ naive and CD45RA-negative memory subsets. Running of the assay took place at deep level. Sequencing used immunoSEQ multiplex PCR; TCRdb keeps in-frame clones, though not all of them. The sample consists of around 1 million clones, 60% to 85% of them appearing once. The data are from a study of shared clonotypes between healthy human individuals. Findings of the study overall: The represented genetic and exposure-history diversity was limited by the small number of donors. The authors sampled blood alone, and tissue repertoires likely differ.

Germline V gene lookup returns CDR1 SNHLY and CDR2 FYNNEI. The CDR3 extends over 15 amino acids. This sequence joins TRBV2 and TRBJ2-7; 9 bases are a match to TRBD2. This receptor was identified in a man aged 18-30 years in good health. Sequencing was carried out using memory CD4+ T cells sorted from blood. Subset defined: CD45RA-negative fraction. The CDR3 coding sequence is TGTGCCAGCAGCTGGGGGTCTAGCGGGAAATACGAGCAGTGCTTC. Translated: CASSWGSSGKYEQCF.